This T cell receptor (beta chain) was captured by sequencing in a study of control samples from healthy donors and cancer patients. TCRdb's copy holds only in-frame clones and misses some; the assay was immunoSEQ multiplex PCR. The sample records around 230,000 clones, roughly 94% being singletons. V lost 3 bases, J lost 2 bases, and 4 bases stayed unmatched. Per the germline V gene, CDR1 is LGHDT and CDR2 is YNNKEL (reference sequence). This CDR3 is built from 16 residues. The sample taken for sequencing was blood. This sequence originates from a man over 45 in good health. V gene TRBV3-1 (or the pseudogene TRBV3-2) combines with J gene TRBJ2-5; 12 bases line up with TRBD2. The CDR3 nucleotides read TGTGCCAGCAGCCAGAGGGGGACTAGCGGGCAAGAGACCCAGTACTTC. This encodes CASSQRGTSGQETQYF.